These 27 T cell receptor beta chains originate from one sample sequenced in a study of shared clonotypes between healthy human individuals. Only in-frame clones appear in the TCRdb table, and some are missing; sequencing was by immunoSEQ multiplex PCR. In the table there are some 630,000 clones, about three quarters of which are singletons. The specimen sequenced was memory CD4+ T cells sorted from blood. The subset: CD45RA-negative fraction. These receptor sequences come from a woman aged 25 to 39 in good health.

The chain couples TRBV18 to TRBJ2-7; D unclear. The CDR3 consists of 15 residues. Germline V gene data show CDR1 as KGHSH and CDR2 as LQKENI. Trimming left V 0 bases short and J 5 bases short, with 14 bases between. Here the CDR3 DNA reads TGTGCCAGCTCACCACCGGGAACTATATTCAACGAGCAGTACTTC. It yields the protein CASSPPGTIFNEQYF.

The chain uses TRBV28 and TRBJ1-5, with a weak D call TRBD1 (5 bases). This CDR3 has 17 amino acids. The V gene's germline CDR1 is MDHEN and CDR2 SYDVKM. Trimming shortened V by 4 bases and J by 0 bases, and 16 bases separated the two germline ends. The CDR3 DNA sequence: TGTGCCAGCAGTTCGACTTACAGGTTTTATAGCAATCAGCCCCAGCATTTT. Amino acids: CASSSTYRFYSNQPQHF.

The chain joins TRBV11-2 to TRBJ1-2; D is unresolved. The ends were cut back, 5 bases at V and 3 bases at J, with 16 bases in the middle. Germline CDR1 SGHAT, CDR2 FQNNGV. This CDR3 contains 15 residues. CDR3 nucleotides: TGTGCCAGCAGCCCCTCGGCGAATAGGGACTATGGCTACACCTTC. Amino acid sequence: CASSPSANRDYGYTF.

V and J are TRBV2 and TRBJ1-5; D might be TRBD1 (5 bases). CDR3 length: 13 residues. V lost 8 bases, J lost 2 bases, and 10 bases lay in between. Germline CDR1 is SNHLY and CDR2 is FYNNEI. The CDR3 is CASGRGGNQPQHF. CDR3 nucleotide sequence: TGTGCCAGCGGTCGGGGGGGCAATCAGCCCCAGCATTTT.

J is TRBJ2-3 and V is TRBV13, with unresolved D. V dropped 8 bases and J dropped 2 bases, with 20 bases sitting between them. The CDR3 extends over 16 amino acids. Germline-derived CDR1 and CDR2 are PRHDT and FYEKMQ (reference sequence). This CDR3 reads CASRQSSPTYTDTQYF. DNA for the CDR3: TGTGCCAGCCGTCAGTCGTCTCCGACCTACACAGATACGCAGTATTTT.

The rearrangement links TRBV19 to TRBJ2-1; possible D gene TRBD2, 6 bases. Germline CDR1 LNHDA, CDR2 SQIVND (reference sequence). V was trimmed by 5 bases and J by 0 bases, leaving 14 bases between them. The CDR3 sequence is 16 residues long. CDR3 in amino acids: CASSAGTYISYNEQFF. The DNA for the CDR3 is TGTGCCAGTAGTGCGGGGACTTATATCTCCTACAATGAGCAGTTCTTC.

The rearrangement joins TRBV27 to TRBJ1-5; TRBD1 is a possible D gene (5 bases). Per the germline V gene, CDR1 is MNHEY and CDR2 is SMNVEV (reference sequence). CDR3 length: 16 amino acids. V shed 6 bases and J shed 5 bases, with 20 bases lying between them. CDR3 sequence: CASRSGQGVSYQPQHF. DNA of the CDR3: TGTGCCAGCAGGTCAGGGCAGGGTGTCTCATATCAGCCCCAGCATTTT.

This CDR3 reads CSVEYRSGETQYF. The CDR3 region has the DNA TGCAGCGTTGAATACCGGTCCGGAGAGACCCAGTACTTC. The chain recombines TRBV29-1 with TRBJ2-5; D gene unclear. V lost 2 bases and J lost 4, with 11 bases in between. This CDR3 is 13 amino acids long. Germline CDR1 is SQVTM and CDR2 is ANQGSEA.

The chain carries TRBV30 and TRBJ1-3, with TRBD1 as a possible D gene (5 bases). CDR1 is GTSNPN, CDR2 SVGIG, per germline (reference sequence). V was trimmed by 3 bases and J by 3 bases, leaving 15 bases between them. This CDR3 contains 15 residues. CDR3 sequence: CAWRGADQFGNTIYF. The CDR3 DNA is TGTGCCTGGAGAGGGGCAGACCAATTTGGAAACACCATATATTTT.

The chain couples TRBV5-1 to TRBJ2-5, with TRBD1 as a possible D gene (5 bases). V lost 7 bases, J lost 2 bases, and 12 bases lay in between. The CDR3 runs to 13 residues. Germline values: CDR1 SGHRS, CDR2 YFSETQ. The CDR3 reads CASFDSEQETQYF. CDR3 DNA: TGCGCCAGCTTTGACAGCGAGCAAGAGACCCAGTACTTC.

This clone showed up just a few times. The rearrangement links TRBV5-4 to TRBJ2-4; tentatively, D is TRBD1 or TRBD2 (6 bases each). CDR1 and CDR2 from the germline V gene are SGHNT and YYREEE (reference sequence). The CDR3 runs 16 residues. The ends were cut back, 4 bases at V and 1 base at J, with 15 bases in the middle. The CDR3 sequence is CASSLSGGIAKNIQYF. CDR3 DNA sequence: TGTGCCAGCAGCCTGTCCGGGGGCATCGCCAAAAACATTCAGTACTTC.

CDR3: CASSIQGLATETQYF. The CDR3 bases are TGTGCCAGTAGTATCCAAGGACTAGCGACAGAGACCCAGTACTTC. This sequence joins TRBV19 and TRBJ2-5, with 9 bases matching TRBD2. Germline CDR1 is LNHDA and CDR2 is SQIVND (reference sequence). V lost 3 bases to trimming and J lost 4 bases; unmatched junction nucleotides: 6. The CDR3 sequence is 15 residues long. The full variable domain, with the rest looked up from reference TRBV19 and TRBJ2-5, is DGGITQSPKYLFRKEGQNVTLSCEQNLNHDAMYWYRQDPGQGLRLIYYSQIVNDFQKGDIAEGYSVSREKKESFPLTVTSAQKNPTAFYLCASSIQGLATETQYFGPGTRLLVL.

This clone was recorded a few times. The genes are TRBV7-2 and TRBJ2-1; the D gene is possibly TRBD2 (6 bases). The ends were cut back, 4 bases at V and 9 bases at J, with 13 bases in the middle. Germline values: CDR1 SGHTA, CDR2 FQGNSA. The length of the CDR3 is 13 residues. For the CDR3, the DNA is TGTGCCAGCAGCTCCACACTAGCCACTGAGCAGTTCTTC. It encodes CASSSTLATEQFF. Full variable domain (missing parts from reference TRBV7-2 and TRBJ2-1): GAGVSQSPSNKVTEKGKDVELRCDPISGHTALYWYRQSLGQGLEFLIYFQGNSAPDKSGLPSDRFSAERTGGSVSTLTIQRTQQEDSAVYLCASSSTLATEQFFGPGTRLTVL.

The chain couples TRBV6-6 to TRBJ1-3; 7 nucleotides agree with TRBD1. This CDR3 comprises 16 residues. From germline, CDR1 is MNHNY and CDR2 SVGAGI (reference sequence). V trimming: 4 bases; J trimming: 0 bases; junction bases outside the gene matches: 6. The CDR3 nucleotides read TGTGCCAGCAGTTTATCGGGACAGTTCTCTGGAAACACCATATATTTT. Translating it yields CASSLSGQFSGNTIYF.

The CDR3 protein is CSVEYRIRGLTGPYEQYF. The CDR3 DNA is TGCAGCGTTGAATATCGGATACGAGGCCTCACGGGTCCCTACGAGCAGTACTTC. The V gene is TRBV29-1, the J gene TRBJ2-7; D uncertain. V dropped 2 bases and J dropped 2 bases, with 25 bases sitting between them. Germline V gene data show CDR1 as SQVTM and CDR2 as ANQGSEA. The CDR3 sequence is 18 residues long.

This clone was recorded a few times. The chain combines TRBV29-1 with TRBJ1-2; TRBD1 matches 8 bases. Germline-derived CDR1 and CDR2 are SQVTM and ANQGSEA. The V segment lost 7 bases and the J segment 1 base; nucleotides outside the gene matches: 11. This CDR3 has 15 residues. In nucleotides, the CDR3 is TGCAGCGGAGACAGGGGTAAGGGAGGTAACTATGGCTACACCTTC. This sequence encodes CSGDRGKGGNYGYTF. The complete variable domain, with remaining parts taken from reference TRBV29-1 and TRBJ1-2, reads SAVISQKPSRDICQRGTSLTIQCQVDSQVTMMFWYRQQPGQSLTLIATANQGSEATYESGFVIDKFPISRPNLTFSTLTVSNMSPEDSSIYLCSGDRGKGGNYGYTFGSGTRLTVV.

In the case of this clone: Its ends do not fully match the called genes, so a read error is possible. V usage is TRBV19 and J usage is TRBJ2-3; D unresolved. Germline-derived CDR1 and CDR2 are LNHDA and SQIVND (reference sequence). The CDR3 sequence is 13 residues long. The CDR3 is CASSYRYTDMQYF. CDR3 coding DNA: TGTGCCAGTTCCTATCGGTACACAGATATGCAGTATTTT.

V and J are TRBV27 and TRBJ2-7; 9 nucleotides align to TRBD2. The V and J ends lost 4 bases and 2 bases, in that order; junction bases with no gene match: 9. CDR1 MNHEY and CDR2 SMNVEV come from the germline V gene (reference sequence). There are 16 residues in the CDR3. Here the CDR3 reads CASSSPSSGNTYEQYF. In DNA form, the CDR3 reads TGTGCCAGCAGTTCTCCGTCTAGCGGGAATACCTACGAGCAGTACTTC.

The chain has TRBV5-4 and TRBJ2-2, with 9 bases aligning to TRBD2. CDR3 length equals 17 residues. The V gene's germline CDR1 is SGHNT and CDR2 YYREEE (reference sequence). V was clipped by 3 bases and J by 2 bases; unmatched bases: 8. The CDR3 sequence: CASSSQLAGVNTGELFF. In DNA form, the CDR3 reads TGTGCCAGCAGCTCACAATTAGCGGGGGTCAACACCGGGGAGCTGTTTTTT.

This clone was seen a handful of times. The rearrangement links TRBV9 to TRBJ2-3; TRBD1 might be the D (5 bases). V dropped 4 bases and J dropped 1 base, with 16 bases sitting between them. This CDR3 has 16 residues. The V gene's germline CDR1 is SGDLS and CDR2 YYNGEE. CDR3 sequence: CASSFRQGSRTDTQYF. DNA for the CDR3: TGTGCCAGCAGCTTTCGCCAGGGTTCTCGCACAGATACGCAGTATTTT.

The chain joins TRBV19 to TRBJ1-1; D unresolved. The CDR3 contains 15 residues. Germline V gene sequence: CDR1 LNHDA, CDR2 SQIVND (reference sequence). V was cut by 5 bases and J by 3 bases, with 16 bases left in between. The DNA for the CDR3 is TGTGCCAGTAGTGACCCGGCTGGGAGGTACACTGAAGCTTTCTTT. Its translation: CASSDPAGRYTEAFF.

This clone is a singleton in its sample. The rearrangement joins TRBV19 to TRBJ2-5; TRBD1 or TRBD2 may be the D gene (5 bases each). V was trimmed by 5 bases and J by 5 bases, leaving 12 bases between them. This CDR3 comprises 13 residues. Germline CDR1 LNHDA, CDR2 SQIVND (reference sequence). CDR3 protein: CASSERDGETQYF. In DNA, the CDR3 is TGTGCCAGTAGTGAAAGGGACGGGGAGACCCAGTACTTC.

This clone has at least ten counts. This chain joins TRBV11-2 and TRBJ2-3; D unclear. V dropped 5 bases and J dropped 0 bases, with 9 bases sitting between them. Germline CDR1 reads SGHAT; CDR2 reads FQNNGV. The CDR3 consists of 14 residues. The CDR3 DNA reads as TGTGCCAGCAGCCCCCATCCGAGCACAGATACGCAGTATTTT. It translates to CASSPHPSTDTQYF.

This clone was counted a few times. J is TRBJ1-5 and V is TRBV6-6; D is ambiguous. This CDR3 contains 13 residues. The germline gives CDR1 MNHNY, CDR2 SVGAGI (reference sequence). Trimming removed 2 bases from V and 6 bases from J, with 8 bases in between. The CDR3 region is CASSYKHSQPQHF. Written as DNA, the CDR3 is TGTGCCAGCAGTTACAAACACAGTCAGCCCCAGCATTTT.

A note on this clone: This could be a read error, since a much larger clone is one nucleotide away. This chain uses TRBV5-8 with TRBJ2-2; D unclear. Germline CDR1 reads SGHTS; CDR2 reads YDEGEE. The V and J ends lost 2 bases and 5 bases respectively, with 4 bases between them. The CDR3 length is 12 residues. This CDR3 reads CASSFMTGELFF. In DNA form, the CDR3 reads TGTGCCAGCAGCTTCATGACCGGGGAGCTGTTTTTT.

This chain connects TRBV19 to TRBJ2-5; 7 bases fit TRBD1. The end of the DNA aligns better with TRBJ2-7, so the J call may be wrong. The germline V gene has CDR1 LNHDA and CDR2 SQIVND (reference sequence). The CDR3 contains 15 residues. CDR3 protein: CASSISPGQTYEQYF. The CDR3 DNA sequence: TGTGCCAGTAGTATCTCCCCGGGACAGACTTACGAGCAGTACTTC.

The J gene is TRBJ2-1, the V gene TRBV7-8; perhaps TRBD1 as D (6 bases). The germline V gene has CDR1 SGHVS and CDR2 FQNEAQ. Trimming removed 3 bases at V and 10 bases at J, with 19 bases between. The CDR3 runs 15 residues. The CDR3 DNA is TGTGCCAGCAGCTTGAGCCAGGGGAATTCCTTGGAGCAGTTCTTC. Amino acid sequence: CASSLSQGNSLEQFF.